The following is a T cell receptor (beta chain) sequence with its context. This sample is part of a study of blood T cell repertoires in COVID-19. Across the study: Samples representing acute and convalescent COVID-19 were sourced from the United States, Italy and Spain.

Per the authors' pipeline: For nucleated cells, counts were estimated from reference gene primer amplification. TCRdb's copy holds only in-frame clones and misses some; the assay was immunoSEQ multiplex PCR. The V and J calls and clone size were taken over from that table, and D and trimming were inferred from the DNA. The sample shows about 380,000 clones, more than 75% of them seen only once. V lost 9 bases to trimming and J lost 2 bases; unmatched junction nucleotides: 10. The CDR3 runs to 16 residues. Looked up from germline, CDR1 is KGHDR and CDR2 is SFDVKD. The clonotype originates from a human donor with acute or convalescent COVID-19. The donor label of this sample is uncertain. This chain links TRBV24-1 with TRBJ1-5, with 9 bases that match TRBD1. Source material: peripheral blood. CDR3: CATQGTGKEGNQPQHF. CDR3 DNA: TGTGCCACCCAAGGGACAGGGAAAGAGGGCAATCAGCCCCAGCATTTT.